These 30 T cell receptor beta chains came from one sample sequenced in a study of blood T cell repertoires in COVID-19. Sequencing used immunoSEQ multiplex PCR; TCRdb keeps in-frame clones, though not all of them. The repertoire holds about 110,000 clones, with around 76% as singletons. The sample taken for sequencing was peripheral blood. The receptors stem from a woman of 80 years or more with acute or convalescent COVID-19.

This chain uses TRBV7-9 with TRBJ1-2; the D is unclear. Trimming took 0 bases from V and 8 from J, leaving 10 bases between them. The CDR3 consists of 13 residues. Germline V CDR1 and CDR2: SEHNR, FQNEAQ (reference sequence). The CDR3 DNA sequence: TGTGCCAGCAGCTTAGCGGCGGGAAAGGGCTACACCTTC. The encoded protein is CASSLAAGKGYTF. The variable domain in full, completed from reference TRBV7-9 and TRBJ1-2, reads DTGVSQNPRHKITKRGQNVTFRCDPISEHNRLYWYRQTLGQGPEFLTYFQNEAQLEKSRLLSDRFSAERPKGSFSTLEIQRTEQGDSAMYLCASSLAAGKGYTFGSGTRLTVV.

The V and J genes are TRBV5-1 and TRBJ1-1; D not resolved. Germline CDR1 reads SGHRS; CDR2 reads YFSETQ. Deletions cut 3 bases from V and 7 bases from J, with 16 bases between. This CDR3 is built from 14 residues. The CDR3 here is CASSSGGGVVEAFF. In DNA form, the CDR3 reads TGCGCCAGCAGCTCAGGAGGCGGAGTGGTTGAAGCTTTCTTT. Combining the CDR3 with reference TRBV5-1 and TRBJ1-1 gives the whole variable domain KAGVTQTPRYLIKTRGQQVTLSCSPISGHRSVSWYQQTPGQGLQFLFEYFSETQRNKGNFPGRFSGRQFSNSRSEMNVSTLELGDSALYLCASSSGGGVVEAFFGQGTRLTVV.

The chain is built from TRBV7-3 and TRBJ2-1; 14 positions agree with TRBD2. Germline CDR1 is SGHTA and CDR2 is FQGTGA. The CDR3 is made up of 15 amino acids. Trimming took 5 bases from V and 7 from J; bases not matched to a gene: 4. The CDR3 sequence: CASSVGLAGDNEQFF. In DNA form, the CDR3 reads TGTGCCAGCAGCGTGGGACTAGCGGGGGATAATGAGCAGTTCTTC. Combining the CDR3 with reference TRBV7-3 and TRBJ2-1 gives the whole variable domain GAGVSQTPSNKVTEKGKYVELRCDPISGHTALYWYRQSLGQGPEFLIYFQGTGAADDSGLPNDRFFAVRPEGSVSTLKIQRTERGDSAVYLCASSVGLAGDNEQFFGPGTRLTVL.

This chain joins TRBV10-3 and TRBJ1-3, with D unresolved. CDR1 ENHRY and CDR2 SYGVKD come from the germline V gene. This CDR3 spans 14 amino acids. V was trimmed by 7 bases and J by 8 bases, leaving 18 bases between them. The CDR3 here is CAINPGLGSYTIYF. Written as DNA, the CDR3 is TGTGCCATCAACCCTGGTTTAGGGAGTTACACCATATATTTT.

Only a few counts were recorded for this clone. The gene calls are TRBV19 and TRBJ1-1; 10 positions match TRBD1. V shed 10 bases and J 0 bases; nucleotides not matched to a gene: 5. The CDR3 totals 14 residues. Germline-derived CDR1 and CDR2 are LNHDA and SQIVND (reference sequence). This CDR3 is CATRTGGLNTEAFF. The DNA of the CDR3 is TGTGCCACCCGGACAGGGGGTCTGAACACTGAAGCTTTCTTT.

This rearrangement joins TRBV5-4 to TRBJ1-2; maybe TRBD1 (6 bases). Trimming stripped 4 bases from V and 2 bases from J, with 9 bases between. CDR1 is SGHNT, CDR2 YYREEE, per germline (reference sequence). The CDR3 has 13 residues. DNA for the CDR3: TGTGCCAGCAGCCCAGACAGGAACTATGGCTACACCTTC. Its protein product is CASSPDRNYGYTF.

The chain employs TRBV20-1 and TRBJ2-3; 9 nucleotides line up with TRBD2. The CDR3 spans 15 residues. From germline, CDR1 is DFQATT and CDR2 SNEGSKA (reference sequence). V shed 3 bases and J 6 bases; nucleotides not matched to a gene: 10. In nucleotides, the CDR3 is TGCAGTGCTAGTAAGGGCGGGAGGGCCGAGGATACGCAGTATTTT. It yields the protein CSASKGGRAEDTQYF.

V gene TRBV10-2 combines with J gene TRBJ2-2, with a weak D call TRBD1 (5 bases). V lost 7 bases to trimming and J lost 0 bases, with 15 bases between them. There are 16 residues in the CDR3. Germline assignment: CDR1 WSHSY and CDR2 SAAADI. The CDR3 region has the DNA TGCGCCAGCATCACCCTGGGCAGGGCGAACACCGGGGAGCTGTTTTTT. Translation gives CASITLGRANTGELFF.

The CDR3 protein is CASNDSGTGGRKYYEQYF. The DNA of the CDR3 is TGTGCCAGCAACGACTCCGGGACAGGGGGGCGAAAATACTACGAGCAGTACTTC. The chain combines TRBV28 with TRBJ2-7; the match to TRBD1 covers 11 bases. This CDR3 has 18 residues. V shed 7 bases, J shed 3 bases, and the junction held 17 bases outside the gene matches. Looked up from germline, CDR1 is MDHEN and CDR2 is SYDVKM. The variable domain in full, completed from reference TRBV28 and TRBJ2-7, reads DVKVTQSSRYLVKRTGEKVFLECVQDMDHENMFWYRQDPGLGLRLIYFSYDVKMKEKGDIPEGYSVSREKKERFSLILESASTNQTSMYLCASNDSGTGGRKYYEQYFGPGTRLTVT.

This chain's CDR3 is CASSPWTGGTDTQYF. The CDR3 nucleotides are TGTGCCAGCAGCCCTTGGACAGGGGGGACAGATACGCAGTATTTT. The rearrangement uses TRBV3-1 (or the pseudogene TRBV3-2) and TRBJ2-3, with 10 bases that match TRBD1. J lost 3 bases, V lost 4 bases, and 4 bases had no gene match. CDR3 length: 15 residues. Germline V gives CDR1 LGHDT, CDR2 YNNKEL (reference sequence).

The chain links TRBV6-2 or TRBV6-3 to TRBJ2-3, with a possible D match to TRBD1 (6 bases). With 0 bases removed from V and 2 bases from J, the gap between germline ends came to 12 bases. Germline lookup yields CDR1 MNHEY and CDR2 SVGEGT. The CDR3 spans 16 residues. The CDR3 DNA reads as TGTGCCAGCAGTTACTCCGAGGGGGAGCCCACAGATACGCAGTATTTT. Translated: CASSYSEGEPTDTQYF.

The chain employs TRBV7-9 and TRBJ2-1; TRBD2 aligns across 8 bases. Germline V gene lookup returns CDR1 SEHNR and CDR2 FQNEAQ (reference sequence). There are 14 residues in the CDR3. With V trimmed by 5 bases and J by 10 bases, 10 bases remained unmatched. CDR3: CASSPRTSLIEQFF. The CDR3 DNA follows: TGTGCCAGCAGCCCTAGGACTAGCCTTATCGAGCAGTTCTTC. The variable domain in full, completed from reference TRBV7-9 and TRBJ2-1, reads DTGVSQNPRHKITKRGQNVTFRCDPISEHNRLYWYRQTLGQGPEFLTYFQNEAQLEKSRLLSDRFSAERPKGSFSTLEIQRTEQGDSAMYLCASSPRTSLIEQFFGPGTRLTVL.

The DNA for the CDR3 is TGTGCCAGCAGCTTTTACCCTAGCGATACTGAGCAGTTCTTC. Protein product: CASSFYPSDTEQFF. V gene TRBV7-9 combines with J gene TRBJ2-1, with D possibly being TRBD2 (6 bases). Trimming stripped 3 bases from V and 9 bases from J, with 15 bases between. This CDR3 has 14 residues. Germline lookup yields CDR1 SEHNR and CDR2 FQNEAQ (reference sequence).

The chain uses TRBV18 and TRBJ2-1, with TRBD2 identical over 9 bases. Losses at the gene ends were 2 bases for V and 5 bases for J; bases not matched to a gene: 7. Germline V gene lookup returns CDR1 KGHSH and CDR2 LQKENI. The CDR3 loop spans 16 amino acids. CDR3 sequence (DNA): TGTGCCAGCTCACCAGTGGTGGCTAGCGGGGACAATGAGCAGTTCTTC. Translation gives CASSPVVASGDNEQFF.

V usage is TRBV6-2 or TRBV6-3 and J usage is TRBJ1-1, with D possibly TRBD1 on 6 matching bases. Looked up from germline, CDR1 is MNHEY and CDR2 is SVGEGT. V was shortened by 4 bases and J by 3 bases, with 27 bases between the two germline ends. The CDR3 loop spans 19 amino acids. The CDR3 region has the DNA TGTGCCAGCAGTTTCCCTAGCTCAGGACAGCGGACCTTGGACACTGAAGCTTTCTTT. It is translated as CASSFPSSGQRTLDTEAFF.

The genes are TRBV7-9 and TRBJ2-3, with 11 bases matching TRBD2. The CDR3 sequence is 16 residues long. The V gene's germline CDR1 is SEHNR and CDR2 FQNEAQ (reference sequence). Trimming cost V 1 base and J 3 bases; bases outside gene matches: 3. DNA for the CDR3: TGTGCCAGCAGCTTAGGGATAGCGGGGGGGACAGATACGCAGTATTTT. Amino acid sequence: CASSLGIAGGTDTQYF.

The chain joins TRBV2 to TRBJ1-5; D perhaps matches TRBD1 (5 bases). This CDR3 is built from 15 residues. Per the germline V gene, CDR1 is SNHLY and CDR2 is FYNNEI. V was clipped by 7 bases and J by 6 bases, with 19 bases between them. The CDR3 sequence: CASTAGTAAGQPQHF. The CDR3, as DNA: TGTGCCAGCACTGCCGGGACTGCGGCCGGTCAGCCCCAGCATTTT. Combining the CDR3 with reference TRBV2 and TRBJ1-5 gives the whole variable domain EPEVTQTPSHQVTQMGQEVILRCVPISNHLYFYWYRQILGQKVEFLVSFYNNEISEKSEIFDDQFSVERPDGSNFTLKIRSTKLEDSAMYFCASTAGTAAGQPQHFGDGTRLSIL.

This chain connects TRBV7-8 to TRBJ2-2; TRBD2 aligns across 10 bases. With V trimmed by 6 bases and J by 4 bases, 11 bases remained unmatched. The length of the CDR3 is 17 residues. Per germline, CDR1 SGHVS and CDR2 FQNEAQ. The CDR3 loop reads CASRSSGGAVVTGELFF. CDR3 nucleotides: TGTGCCAGCAGATCCAGCGGGGGGGCCGTAGTCACCGGGGAGCTGTTTTTT.

The rearrangement links TRBV11-2 to TRBJ2-7; a possible D gene is TRBD2 (6 bases). The germline CDR1 and CDR2 sequences are SGHAT and FQNNGV. Trimming shortened V by 5 bases and J by 6 bases, and 23 bases separated the two germline ends. The CDR3 covers 16 residues. The chain's CDR3 is CASSPSSLGGLGEQYF. The CDR3, as DNA: TGTGCCAGCAGCCCATCTTCCTTGGGGGGTTTGGGCGAGCAGTACTTC.

This clone was observed once. This chain joins TRBV6-5 and TRBJ2-7; TRBD2 matches 15 bases. The ends lost 4 bases at V and 11 bases at J; junction bases unmatched: 6. Germline CDR1 is MNHEY and CDR2 is SVGAGI. The CDR3 runs 14 residues. In nucleotides, the CDR3 is TGTGCCAGCAGTTCCGGGACTAGCGGGAGGAATAAGTACTTC. Its protein product is CASSSGTSGRNKYF.

The gene calls are TRBV7-8 and TRBJ2-2; D remains ambiguous. Trimming took off 2 bases at V and 6 bases at J, with 7 bases between the two ends. CDR3 length equals 13 residues. Per the germline V gene, CDR1 is SGHVS and CDR2 is FQNEAQ. CDR3 sequence: CASSLPEAGELFF. The CDR3, as DNA: TGTGCCAGCAGCTTACCAGAAGCCGGGGAGCTGTTTTTT.

The rearrangement joins TRBV10-2 to TRBJ1-5, with 8 bases matching TRBD1. Germline V lookup: CDR1 WSHSY, CDR2 SAAADI. This CDR3 is built from 17 residues. V dropped 3 bases and J dropped 0; count of bases not matched to a gene: 7. The CDR3 region is CASSETGQGSSNQPQHF. As DNA, the CDR3 is TGCGCCAGCAGTGAAACAGGACAGGGTTCTAGCAATCAGCCCCAGCATTTT.

This clone was counted a few times. The chain carries TRBV12-3 or TRBV12-4 and TRBJ2-1; weak D call: TRBD1 (5 bases). V was shortened by 5 bases and J by 10 bases, with 12 bases between the two germline ends. The CDR3 sequence is 12 residues long. The CDR3 DNA reads as TGTGCCAGCAGTCATGGGGCAGGGGAGCAGTTCTTC. Residues: CASSHGAGEQFF.

The V call is TRBV6-5, the J call TRBJ2-6; D is ambiguous. Germline V CDR1 and CDR2: MNHEY, SVGAGI. This CDR3 spans 15 amino acids. Trimming cost V 2 bases and J 0 bases, with 5 bases left between them. CDR3 sequence reads: CASSYAYSGANVLTF. As DNA, the CDR3 is TGTGCCAGCAGTTACGCCTACTCTGGGGCCAACGTCCTGACTTTC.

The rearrangement uses TRBV6-5 and TRBJ2-7; D is possibly TRBD2 (6 bases). This CDR3 has 13 amino acids. Looked up from germline, CDR1 is MNHEY and CDR2 is SVGAGI. Trimming took 11 bases from V and 2 from J, leaving 16 bases between them. In DNA form, the CDR3 reads TGTGCCGGCGCTCGGGGCGGGACCTACGAGCAGTACTTC. Protein sequence: CAGARGGTYEQYF.

J is TRBJ2-7 and V is TRBV27, with 8 bases matching TRBD1. V lost 5 bases, J lost 3 bases, and 6 bases stayed unmatched. Germline V gene lookup returns CDR1 MNHEY and CDR2 SMNVEV (reference sequence). This CDR3 spans 14 amino acids. The DNA for the CDR3 is TGTGCCAGCAGTCCCCGGACAGGGTTCTACGAGCAGTACTTC. Its protein is CASSPRTGFYEQYF.

The genes are TRBV7-8 and TRBJ2-5; 7 bases fit TRBD1. V was clipped by 5 bases and J by 5 bases; unmatched bases: 14. The CDR3 extends over 16 amino acids. Germline CDR1 and CDR2: SGHVS and FQNEAQ. The CDR3 nucleotides are TGTGCCAGCAGCCGTGGGACAGCCTCCCACCGGGAGACCCAGTACTTC. Its translation is CASSRGTASHRETQYF.

V usage is TRBV19 and J usage is TRBJ2-2, with D hard to call. The germline gives CDR1 LNHDA, CDR2 SQIVND (reference sequence). This CDR3 region has 16 residues. Trimming pared 4 bases from V and 4 bases from J, leaving 16 bases between. The CDR3 loop reads CASSTLLTGATGELFF. CDR3 coding DNA: TGTGCCAGTAGTACATTACTTACGGGTGCCACCGGGGAGCTGTTTTTT.

The rearrangement joins TRBV10-1 to TRBJ2-7, with 9 bases fitting TRBD2. The CDR3 runs 14 residues. Germline loops: CDR1 WNHNN, CDR2 SYGVQD (reference sequence). The ends lost 6 bases at V and 5 bases at J; junction bases unmatched: 8. CDR3 loop: CASSASGISDEQYF. CDR3 DNA: TGCGCCAGCAGCGCTAGCGGGATATCCGACGAGCAGTACTTC.

This chain uses TRBV9 with TRBJ2-3; 9 nucleotides agree with TRBD1. In germline, CDR1 is SGDLS, CDR2 YYNGEE. The CDR3 spans 15 residues. Trimming removed 4 bases from V and 5 bases from J; junction bases left unmatched: 8. CDR3 loop: CASSTRGQGRDTQYF. DNA of the CDR3: TGTGCCAGCAGCACCCGGGGACAGGGTAGAGATACGCAGTATTTT.